The rows below give T cell receptor beta chains drawn from one sample of a study of blood T cell repertoires in COVID-19. Assay used: immunoSEQ multiplex PCR; TCRdb lists only in-frame clones, some missing. The sample has under 100,000 clones, about 85% seen once; the top ten hold around 11%. The specimen sequenced was peripheral blood. Every receptor here comes from a woman in her 70s with active or convalescent COVID-19. Both conserved end residues are part of each CDR3. A D gene is named only where the DNA matches it firmly. Clone size is not always given. Where it is, it says once, few, many or a class for expanded clones.

abundance	v_gene	d_gene	j_gene	CDR3nt	CDR3aa
once	TRBV13	TRBD1	TRBJ1-1	TGTGCCAGCAGCAGACGACAGGGGAACACTGAAGCTTTCTTT	CASSRRQGNTEAFF
NA	TRBV29-1	NA	TRBJ2-1	TGCAGCGTTGAAGGAGTTAACGGGGTTGTAGGTAATGAGCAGTTCTTC	CSVEGVNGVVGNEQFF
once	TRBV3-1/TRBV3-2	NA	TRBJ2-2	TGTGCCAGCAGTCTCGCTGGGGGCCGAACTTACACCGGGGAGCTGTTTTTT	CASSLAGGRTYTGELFF
NA	TRBV3-1/TRBV3-2	NA	TRBJ1-1	TGTGCCAGCAGAAATAGACAGCAGAACACTGAAGCTTTCTTT	CASRNRQQNTEAFF
NA	TRBV28	NA	TRBJ1-4	TGTGCCAGCAGTGGTGCGCCCCTGGTAAAACTGTTTTTT	CASSGAPLVKLFF
NA	TRBV11-2	NA	TRBJ1-4	TGTGCCAGCAGCTTAGGGGTAGACAGGTTGGGGGAAAAACTGTTTTTT	CASSLGVDRLGEKLFF
NA	TRBV12-3/TRBV12-4	NA	TRBJ2-7	TGTGCCAGCCGCTTGGACGGGGCCTACGAGCAGTACTTC	CASRLDGAYEQYF
NA	TRBV3-1/TRBV3-2	NA	TRBJ2-3	TGTGCCAGCAGCCCAAACGGTGGTACGCAGTATTTT	CASSPNGGTQYF
NA	TRBV6-1	TRBD1	TRBJ1-5	TGTGCCAGCAGGCAAGGGGGCTCCAATCAGCCCCAGCATTTT	CASRQGGSNQPQHF
NA	TRBV7-2	TRBD2	TRBJ2-3	TGTGCCAGCAGCTGGGGACGGGGCGGGGGGCCTAGCACAGATACGCAGTATTTT	CASSWGRGGGPSTDTQYF
NA	TRBV6-2/TRBV6-3	TRBD1	TRBJ1-2	TGTGCCAGCAGTTGGACAGGGGGCAACTATGGCTACACCTTC	CASSWTGGNYGYTF
NA	TRBV19	NA	TRBJ1-1	TGTGCCAGTAGTATACAGGGCAAAGGGGCGAAAGCTTTCTTT	CASSIQGKGAKAFF
NA	TRBV4-3	NA	TRBJ1-2	TGCGCCAGCAGCCAGGCAGGGTTAGGATATGGCTACACCTTC	CASSQAGLGYGYTF
NA	TRBV7-8	NA	TRBJ2-7	TGTGCCAGCAGCTTACTTGAGACTGCCTACGAGCAGTACTTC	CASSLLETAYEQYF
NA	TRBV27	NA	TRBJ1-2	TGTGCCAGCAGTACCGGGGGGATGCCGTATGGCTACACCTTC	CASSTGGMPYGYTF
NA	TRBV10-3	TRBD1	TRBJ1-1	TGTGCCATCAGCGAAAACACAGGGGGAGGGACTGAAGCTTTCTTT	CAISENTGGGTEAFF
NA	TRBV7-8	TRBD1	TRBJ1-2	TGTGCCAGCAGCGCGGGACAGCCCCTAGCTAACTATGGCTACACCTTC	CASSAGQPLANYGYTF
NA	TRBV7-2	NA	TRBJ1-1	TGTGCCAGCAGCTTCGGGGGAGTGAACACTGAAGCTTTCTTT	CASSFGGVNTEAFF
NA	TRBV7-2	TRBD1	TRBJ2-1	TGTGCCAGCAGCGTCGACAGGGGTGGGGTCAATGAGCAGTTCTTC	CASSVDRGGVNEQFF
NA	TRBV5-4	NA	TRBJ1-4	TGTGCCAGCAGCTTGGGCGGGACGGTAAAAAATGAAAAACTGTTTTTT	CASSLGGTVKNEKLFF
NA	TRBV14	NA	TRBJ2-7	TGTGCCAGCAGCCTCATCAGGGTAGGGGAGCAGTACTTC	CASSLIRVGEQYF
NA	TRBV29-1	TRBD1	TRBJ1-1	TGCAGCGTAGACAGGGGTGGGGGCGAAGCTTTCTTT	CSVDRGGGEAFF
NA	TRBV7-2	NA	TRBJ1-2	TGTGCCAGCAGCCCAAAACAATTCTATGGCTACACCTTC	CASSPKQFYGYTF
NA	TRBV27	NA	TRBJ1-6	TGTGCCAGCAGTTTAGTGGCGGGACGGACGAATTCACCCCTCCACTTT	CASSLVAGRTNSPLHF
NA	TRBV27	NA	TRBJ1-6	TGTGCCAGCACCCCTACGGGGGTCGGGAGCTCCTATAATTCACCCCTCCACTTT	CASTPTGVGSSYNSPLHF
NA	TRBV2	TRBD2	TRBJ2-5	TGTGCCAGCAGGGGCCTAGCGGGGGGTGGAGAGACCCAGTACTTC	CASRGLAGGGETQYF
NA	TRBV11-2	NA	TRBJ2-3	TGTGCCAGCAGCTTAGCCAGGGCTCGAGATACGCAGTATTTT	CASSLARARDTQYF
many	TRBV6-5	TRBD1	TRBJ1-3	TGTGCCACGAGGACAGGGGTGGGAGGAAACACCATATATTTT	CATRTGVGGNTIYF
NA	TRBV5-1	TRBD1	TRBJ1-1	TGCGCCAGCAGCTTGGGACAGGGGCGAGGAACTGAAGCTTTCTTT	CASSLGQGRGTEAFF
few	TRBV5-1	TRBD1	TRBJ2-7	TGCGCCAGCAGCTTGCGGACAGGGGCTGACGAGCAGTACTTC	CASSLRTGADEQYF
NA	TRBV6-2/TRBV6-3	TRBD2	TRBJ2-5	TGTGCCAGCAGTTACTCGGGGGGGAACCAGTACTTC	CASSYSGGNQYF
NA	TRBV25-1	TRBD2	TRBJ2-1	TGTGCCAGCATCGGGACTAGCGACACCTACAATGAGCAGTTCTTC	CASIGTSDTYNEQFF
NA	TRBV7-2	NA	TRBJ1-3	TGTGCCAGCAGCTCTCCGATACTCTCTGGAAACACCATATATTTT	CASSSPILSGNTIYF
NA	TRBV24-1	NA	TRBJ2-2	TGTGCCACCAGTGATTTGCGCGGAGCGAACACCGGGGAGCTGTTTTTT	CATSDLRGANTGELFF
NA	TRBV7-9	TRBD2	TRBJ2-3	TGTGCCAGCAGCCCTCGCGGAGCGGGGGTGATAGATACGCAGTATTTT	CASSPRGAGVIDTQYF
NA	TRBV5-6	NA	TRBJ1-6	TGTGCCAGCAGCTTGGGGGGAGGGGGTAACAATTCACCCCTCCACTTT	CASSLGGGGNNSPLHF
NA	TRBV4-1	NA	TRBJ1-2	TGCGCCAGCAGCCAAATGACAGACAACTATGGCTACACCTTC	CASSQMTDNYGYTF